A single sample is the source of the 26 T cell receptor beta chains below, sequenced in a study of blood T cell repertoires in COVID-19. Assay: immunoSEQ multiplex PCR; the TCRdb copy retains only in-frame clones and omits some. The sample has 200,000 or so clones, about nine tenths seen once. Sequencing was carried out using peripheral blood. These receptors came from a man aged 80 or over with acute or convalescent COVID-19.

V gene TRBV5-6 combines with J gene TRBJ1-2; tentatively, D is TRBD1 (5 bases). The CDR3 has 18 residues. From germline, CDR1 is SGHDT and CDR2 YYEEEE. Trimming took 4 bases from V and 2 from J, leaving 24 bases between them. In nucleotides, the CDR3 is TGTGCCAGCAGCGGGGGAATACTCGGGAGCGGGGAGAACTATGGCTACACCTTC. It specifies CASSGGILGSGENYGYTF.

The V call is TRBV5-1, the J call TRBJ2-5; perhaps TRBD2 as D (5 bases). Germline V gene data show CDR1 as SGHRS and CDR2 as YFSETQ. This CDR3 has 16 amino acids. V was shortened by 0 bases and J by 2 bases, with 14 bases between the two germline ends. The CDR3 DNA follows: TGCGCCAGCAGCTTGGATGAGGCTCGGGGTCAAGAGACCCAGTACTTC. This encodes CASSLDEARGQETQYF.

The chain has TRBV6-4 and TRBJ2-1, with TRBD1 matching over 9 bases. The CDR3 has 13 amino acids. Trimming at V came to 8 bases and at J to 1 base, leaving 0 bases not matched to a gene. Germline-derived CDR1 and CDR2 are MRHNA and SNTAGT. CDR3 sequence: CASGTGSYNEQFF. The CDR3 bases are TGTGCCAGCGGGACAGGGTCCTACAATGAGCAGTTCTTC.

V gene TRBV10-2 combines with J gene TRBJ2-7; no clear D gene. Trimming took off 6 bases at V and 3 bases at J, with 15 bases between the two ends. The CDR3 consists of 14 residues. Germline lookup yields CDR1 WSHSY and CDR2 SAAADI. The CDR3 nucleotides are TGCGCCAGCAGAGTTTCCCGGGTGAGCTACGAGCAGTACGTC. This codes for CASRVSRVSYEQYV.

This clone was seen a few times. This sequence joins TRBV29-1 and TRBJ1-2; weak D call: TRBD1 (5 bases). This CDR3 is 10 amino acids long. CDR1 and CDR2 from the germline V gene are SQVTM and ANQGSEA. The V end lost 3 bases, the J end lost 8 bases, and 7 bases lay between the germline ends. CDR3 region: CSVDGGGYTF. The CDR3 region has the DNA TGCAGCGTTGACGGGGGAGGCTACACCTTC.

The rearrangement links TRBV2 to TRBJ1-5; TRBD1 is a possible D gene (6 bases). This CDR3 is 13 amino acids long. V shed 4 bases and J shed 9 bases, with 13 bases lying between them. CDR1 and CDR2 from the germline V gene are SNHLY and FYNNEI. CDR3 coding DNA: TGTGCCAGCAGTGCTCAGGGGTTTCGGCCCCAGCATTTT. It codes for CASSAQGFRPQHF.

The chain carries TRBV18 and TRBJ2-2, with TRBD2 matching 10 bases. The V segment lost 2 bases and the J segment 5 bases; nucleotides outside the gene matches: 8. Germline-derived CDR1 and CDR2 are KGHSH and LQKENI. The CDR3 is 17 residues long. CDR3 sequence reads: CASSPIASGSGTGELFF. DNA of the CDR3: TGTGCCAGCTCACCAATAGCTAGCGGGAGCGGTACCGGGGAGCTGTTTTTT.

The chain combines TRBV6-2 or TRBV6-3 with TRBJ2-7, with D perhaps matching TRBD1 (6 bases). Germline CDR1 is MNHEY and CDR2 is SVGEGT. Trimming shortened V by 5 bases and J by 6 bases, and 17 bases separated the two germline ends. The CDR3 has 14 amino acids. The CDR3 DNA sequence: TGTGCCAGCAGTGCGGAACAGGGTATCACCGAGCAGTACGTC. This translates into CASSAEQGITEQYV.

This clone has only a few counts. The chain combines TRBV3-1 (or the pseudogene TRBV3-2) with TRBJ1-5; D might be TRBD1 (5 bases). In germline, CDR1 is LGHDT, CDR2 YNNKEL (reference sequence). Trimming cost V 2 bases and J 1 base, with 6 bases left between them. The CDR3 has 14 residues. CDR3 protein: CASSQTGSNQPQHF. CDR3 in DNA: TGTGCCAGCAGCCAAACAGGAAGCAATCAGCCCCAGCATTTT.

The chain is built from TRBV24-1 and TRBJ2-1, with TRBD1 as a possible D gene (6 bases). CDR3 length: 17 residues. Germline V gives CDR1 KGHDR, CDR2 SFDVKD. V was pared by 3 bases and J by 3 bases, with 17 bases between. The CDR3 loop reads CATSDTDGTPSYNEQFF. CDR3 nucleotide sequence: TGTGCCACCAGTGATACGGACGGGACACCGAGCTACAATGAGCAGTTCTTC.

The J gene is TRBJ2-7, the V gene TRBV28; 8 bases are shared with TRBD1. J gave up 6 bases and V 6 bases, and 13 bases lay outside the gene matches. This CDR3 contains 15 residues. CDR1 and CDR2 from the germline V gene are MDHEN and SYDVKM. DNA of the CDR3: TGTGCCAGCAGGCAGAGGGACAGGACTCGCGGCGAGCAGTACTTC. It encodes CASRQRDRTRGEQYF.

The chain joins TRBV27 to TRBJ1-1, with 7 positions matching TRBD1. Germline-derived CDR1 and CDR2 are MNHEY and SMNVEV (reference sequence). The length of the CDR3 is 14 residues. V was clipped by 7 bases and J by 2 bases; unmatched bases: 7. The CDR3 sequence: CASTPTGPNTEAFF. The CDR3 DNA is TGTGCCAGCACCCCGACAGGGCCAAACACTGAAGCTTTCTTT.

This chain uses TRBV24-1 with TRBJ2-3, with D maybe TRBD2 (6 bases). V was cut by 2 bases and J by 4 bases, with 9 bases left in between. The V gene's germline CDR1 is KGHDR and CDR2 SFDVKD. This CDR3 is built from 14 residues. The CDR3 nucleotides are TGTGCCACCAGTGATTCCGGGAGTGCAGATACGCAGTATTTT. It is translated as CATSDSGSADTQYF.

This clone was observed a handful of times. This CDR3 reads CASSLGQGPEKLFF. CDR3 in DNA: TGTGCCAGCAGCTTAGGCCAGGGGCCGGAAAAACTGTTTTTT. The chain links TRBV7-2 to TRBJ1-4, with D perhaps matching TRBD1 (6 bases). Trimming cost V 1 base and J 8 bases, with 11 bases left between them. This CDR3 is 14 amino acids long. Germline CDR1 SGHTA, CDR2 FQGNSA.

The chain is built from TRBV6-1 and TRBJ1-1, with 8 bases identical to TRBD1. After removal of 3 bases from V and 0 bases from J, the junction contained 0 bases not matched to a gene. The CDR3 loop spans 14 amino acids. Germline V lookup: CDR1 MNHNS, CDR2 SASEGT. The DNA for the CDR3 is TGTGCCAGCAGTGAGACAGGGGTGAACACTGAAGCTTTCTTT. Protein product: CASSETGVNTEAFF.

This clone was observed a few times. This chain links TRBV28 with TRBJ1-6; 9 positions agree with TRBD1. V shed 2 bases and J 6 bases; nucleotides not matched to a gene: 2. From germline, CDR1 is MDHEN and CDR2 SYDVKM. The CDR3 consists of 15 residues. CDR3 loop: CASSLGDRANSPLHF. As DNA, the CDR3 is TGTGCCAGCAGTTTAGGGGACAGGGCTAATTCACCCCTCCACTTT.

The CDR3 nucleotides read TGCAGCGTCCGACAGGGGGCCGCCGGGGAGCTGTTTTTT. Encoded protein: CSVRQGAAGELFF. V is TRBV29-1 and J is TRBJ2-2; TRBD1 aligns across 10 bases. The ends lost 6 bases at V and 6 bases at J; junction bases unmatched: 4. CDR1 and CDR2 (germline): SQVTM, ANQGSEA. The CDR3 loop spans 13 amino acids.

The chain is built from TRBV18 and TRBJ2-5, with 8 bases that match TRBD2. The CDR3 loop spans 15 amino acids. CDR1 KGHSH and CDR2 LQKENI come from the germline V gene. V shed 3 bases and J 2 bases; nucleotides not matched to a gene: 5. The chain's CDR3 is CASSPSGSSQETQYF. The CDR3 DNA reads TGTGCCAGCTCACCCAGCGGGAGTAGTCAAGAGACCCAGTACTTC.

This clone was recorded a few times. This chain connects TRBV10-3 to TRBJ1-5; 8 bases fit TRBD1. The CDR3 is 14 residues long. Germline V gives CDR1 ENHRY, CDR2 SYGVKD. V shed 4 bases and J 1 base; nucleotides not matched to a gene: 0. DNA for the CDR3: TGTGCCATCAGTGCAGGGGGCAGCAATCAGCCCCAGCATTTT. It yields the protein CAISAGGSNQPQHF.

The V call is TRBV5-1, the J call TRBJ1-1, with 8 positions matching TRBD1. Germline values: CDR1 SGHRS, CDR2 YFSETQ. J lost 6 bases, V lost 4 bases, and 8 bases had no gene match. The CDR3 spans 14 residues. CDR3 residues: CASSKGQVVAEAFF. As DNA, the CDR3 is TGCGCCAGCAGCAAGGGACAGGTCGTCGCTGAAGCTTTCTTT.

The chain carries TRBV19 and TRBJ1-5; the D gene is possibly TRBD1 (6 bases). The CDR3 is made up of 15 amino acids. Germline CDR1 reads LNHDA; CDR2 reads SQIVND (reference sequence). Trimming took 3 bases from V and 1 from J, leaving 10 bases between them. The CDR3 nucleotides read TGTGCCAGTAGTATCGGCAGGGGAAGCAATCAGCCCCAGCATTTT. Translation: CASSIGRGSNQPQHF.

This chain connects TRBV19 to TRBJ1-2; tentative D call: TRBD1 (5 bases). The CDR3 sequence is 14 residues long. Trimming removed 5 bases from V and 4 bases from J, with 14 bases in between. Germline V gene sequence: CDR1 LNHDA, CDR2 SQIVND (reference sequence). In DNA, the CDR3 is TGTGCCAGTAGTCCGAGACCCCAGGGCTATGGCTACACCTTC. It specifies CASSPRPQGYGYTF.

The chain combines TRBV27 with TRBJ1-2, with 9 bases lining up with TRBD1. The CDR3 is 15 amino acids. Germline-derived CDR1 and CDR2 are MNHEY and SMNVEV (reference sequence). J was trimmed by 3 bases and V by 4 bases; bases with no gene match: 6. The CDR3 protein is CASSSQGAQDYGYTF. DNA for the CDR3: TGTGCCAGCAGTTCACAGGGGGCGCAGGACTATGGCTACACCTTC.

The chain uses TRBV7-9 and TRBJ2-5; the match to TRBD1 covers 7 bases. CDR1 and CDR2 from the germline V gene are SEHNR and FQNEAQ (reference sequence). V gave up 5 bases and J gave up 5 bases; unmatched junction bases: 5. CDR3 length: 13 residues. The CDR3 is CASSKGAEETQYF. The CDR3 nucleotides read TGTGCCAGCAGCAAGGGGGCGGAGGAGACCCAGTACTTC. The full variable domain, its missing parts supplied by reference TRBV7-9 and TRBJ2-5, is DTGVSQNPRHKITKRGQNVTFRCDPISEHNRLYWYRQTLGQGPEFLTYFQNEAQLEKSRLLSDRFSAERPKGSFSTLEIQRTEQGDSAMYLCASSKGAEETQYFGPGTRLLVL.

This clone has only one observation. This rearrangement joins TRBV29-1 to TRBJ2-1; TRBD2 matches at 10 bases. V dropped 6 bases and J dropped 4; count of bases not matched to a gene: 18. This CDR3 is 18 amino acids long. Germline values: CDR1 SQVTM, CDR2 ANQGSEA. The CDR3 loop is CSVPTSGFTKGVYNEQFF. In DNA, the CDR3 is TGCAGCGTCCCGACTAGCGGGTTTACAAAGGGGGTTTACAATGAGCAGTTCTTC.

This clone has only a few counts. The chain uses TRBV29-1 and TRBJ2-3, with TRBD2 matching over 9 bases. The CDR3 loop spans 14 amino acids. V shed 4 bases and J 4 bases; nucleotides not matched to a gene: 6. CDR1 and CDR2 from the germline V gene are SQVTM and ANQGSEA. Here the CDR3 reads CSVAVSGSSDTQYF. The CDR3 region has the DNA TGCAGCGTTGCGGTTAGCGGGAGTTCAGATACGCAGTATTTT.